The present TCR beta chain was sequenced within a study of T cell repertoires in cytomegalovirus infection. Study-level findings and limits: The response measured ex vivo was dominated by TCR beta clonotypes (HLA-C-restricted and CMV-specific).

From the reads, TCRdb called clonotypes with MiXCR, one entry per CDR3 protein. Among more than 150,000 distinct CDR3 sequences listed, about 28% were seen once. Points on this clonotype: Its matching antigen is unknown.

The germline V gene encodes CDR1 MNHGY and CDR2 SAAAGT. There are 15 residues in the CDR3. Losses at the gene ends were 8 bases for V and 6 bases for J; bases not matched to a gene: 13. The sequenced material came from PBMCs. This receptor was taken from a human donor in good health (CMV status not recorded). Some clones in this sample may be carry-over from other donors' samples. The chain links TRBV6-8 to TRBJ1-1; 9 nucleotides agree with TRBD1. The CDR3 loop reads CASRTRDRAFAEAFF. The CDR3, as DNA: TGTGCCAGCCGCACACGGGACAGGGCTTTCGCTGAAGCTTTCTTT.